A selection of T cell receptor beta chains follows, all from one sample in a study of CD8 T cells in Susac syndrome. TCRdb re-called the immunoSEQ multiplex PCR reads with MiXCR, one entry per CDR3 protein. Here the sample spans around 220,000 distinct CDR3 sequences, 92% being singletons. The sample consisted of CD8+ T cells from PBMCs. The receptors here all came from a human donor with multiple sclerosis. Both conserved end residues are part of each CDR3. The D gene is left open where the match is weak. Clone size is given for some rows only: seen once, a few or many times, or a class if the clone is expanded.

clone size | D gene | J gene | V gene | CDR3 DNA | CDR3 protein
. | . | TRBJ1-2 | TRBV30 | TGTGCCTCTGACGGGGAGGGTGTCAACTATGGCTACACCTTC | CASDGEGVNYGYTF
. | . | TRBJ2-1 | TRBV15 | TGTGCCACCAGCAGCCCCAGGGACCCTTATGAGTTCTTC | CATSSPRDPYEFF
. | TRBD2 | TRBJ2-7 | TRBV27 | TGTGCCAGCAGTCTCTCTAGCGGGGGGAGGCACGAGCAGTACTTC | CASSLSSGGRHEQYF
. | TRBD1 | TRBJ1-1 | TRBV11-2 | TGTGCCAGCAGCCCGTGGGACAGGGGAACTGAAGCTTTCTTT | CASSPWDRGTEAFF
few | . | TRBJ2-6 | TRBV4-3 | TGCGCCAGCAGCCAGGCAAGCTCTGGGGCCAACGTCCTGACTTTC | CASSQASSGANVLTF
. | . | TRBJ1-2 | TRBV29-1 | TGCAGCGTTCACGAGGGGTTGGGGGACTATGGCTACACCTTC | CSVHEGLGDYGYTF
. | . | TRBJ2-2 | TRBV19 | TGTGCCAGTAGTATAGATCTATCTCCGGCTGGGGAAACCGGGGAGCTGTTTTTT | CASSIDLSPAGETGELFF
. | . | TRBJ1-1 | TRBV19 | TGTGCCAGTAGCCAGACAGTGAACACTGAAGCTTTCTTT | CASSQTVNTEAFF
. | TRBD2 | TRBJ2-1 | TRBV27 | TGTGCCAGCCATGGACTAGCGGTGTACAATGAGCAGTTCTTC | CASHGLAVYNEQFF
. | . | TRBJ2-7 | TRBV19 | TGTGCCAGTAGCTCCTATGGGGGAGCCTACGAGCAGTACTTC | CASSSYGGAYEQYF
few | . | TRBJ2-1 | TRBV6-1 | TGTGCCATCAGTGGGGACTCATACAATGAGCAGTTCTTC | CAISGDSYNEQFF
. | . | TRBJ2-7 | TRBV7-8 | TGTGCCAGCAGCCTCATAAGCGAATACGAGCAGTACTTC | CASSLISEYEQYF
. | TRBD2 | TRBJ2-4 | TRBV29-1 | TGCAGCGTCTCGAGCGGACTAGGGGTAGCCAAAAACATTCAGTACTTC | CSVSSGLGVAKNIQYF
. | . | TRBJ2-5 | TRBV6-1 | TGTGCCAGCTGGACCATATACGCTGGAACCCAAGAGACCCAGTACTTC | CASWTIYAGTQETQYF
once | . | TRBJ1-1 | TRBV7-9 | TGTGCCAGCAGCTCCGGGACGGAGGTTGAAGCTTTCTTT | CASSSGTEVEAFF
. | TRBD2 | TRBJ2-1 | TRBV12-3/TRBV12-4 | TGTGCCAGCAGTTCGGGGACTAGCAAGGGCAATGAGCAGTTCTTC | CASSSGTSKGNEQFF
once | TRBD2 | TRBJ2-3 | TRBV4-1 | TGCGCCAGCAGCCCCATAGCGACTAGCGGGAGAGATACGCAGTATTTT | CASSPIATSGRDTQYF
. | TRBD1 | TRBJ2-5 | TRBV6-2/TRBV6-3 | TGTGCCAGCAGTTACCATCTTCAGCAGGGGGCTATGGGCCAAGAGACCCAGTACTTC | CASSYHLQQGAMGQETQYF
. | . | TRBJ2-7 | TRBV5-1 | TGCGCCAGCAAACCCGTCGTGGTACTAGGAGGTTCCTACGAGCAGTACTTC | CASKPVVVLGGSYEQYF
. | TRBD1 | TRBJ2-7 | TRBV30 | TGTGCCTGGGACAGGGGGGACTTATACGAGCAGTACTTC | CAWDRGDLYEQYF
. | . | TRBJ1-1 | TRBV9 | TGTGCCAGCAGCGTAGCTACTGGGGCTGAAGCTTTCTTT | CASSVATGAEAFF
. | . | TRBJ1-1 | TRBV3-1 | TGTGCCAGCAGCCAAGGGGACCCGAACACTGAAGCTTTCTTT | CASSQGDPNTEAFF
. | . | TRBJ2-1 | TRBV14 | TGTGCCAGCAGCCCTTACAACAATGAGCAGTTCTTC | CASSPYNNEQFF
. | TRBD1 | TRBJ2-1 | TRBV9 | TGTGCCAGCAGCCCAGGACAGGTCCGATCCGGCTACAATGAGCAGTTCTTC | CASSPGQVRSGYNEQFF
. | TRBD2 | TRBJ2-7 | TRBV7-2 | TGTGCTACCAGCGGAGCGGGGGGGGGCTACGAGCAGTACTTC | CATSGAGGGYEQYF
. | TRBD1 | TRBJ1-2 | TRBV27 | TGTGCCAGCAGTTCCCAGGGGGGGGGCTACACCTTC | CASSSQGGGYTF
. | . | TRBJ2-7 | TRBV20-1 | TGCAGTGCTAGAGTGTTTCAGAGATACGAGCAGTACTTC | CSARVFQRYEQYF
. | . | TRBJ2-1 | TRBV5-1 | TGCGCCAGCAGCTTTTCGGGACAACCCTCCTACAATGAGCAGTTCTTC | CASSFSGQPSYNEQFF
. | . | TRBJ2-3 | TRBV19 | TGTGCCAGTAGTCCCACCCCGGATACGCAGTATTTT | CASSPTPDTQYF
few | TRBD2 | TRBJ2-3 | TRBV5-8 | TGTGCCAGCAGCTTGGCTAGCGGGGGTTACACAGATACGCAGTATTTT | CASSLASGGYTDTQYF
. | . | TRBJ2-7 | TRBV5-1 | TGCGCCAGCAGCTTGGACCTCCTGGGATACGAGCAGTACTTC | CASSLDLLGYEQYF
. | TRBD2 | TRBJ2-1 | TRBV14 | TGTGCCAGCACCGCGACTAGCGGGAACTCCTACAATGAGCAGTTCTTC | CASTATSGNSYNEQFF
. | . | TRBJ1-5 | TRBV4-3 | TGCGCCAGCAGCCAAGATCGGGAACCTAGCAATCAGCCCCAGCATTTT | CASSQDREPSNQPQHF